This TCR beta chain was sequenced in a study of cytomegalovirus exposure and HLA in healthy donors. Study-level results: The authors confirmed in vitro that three CMV-associated chains were specific for CMV antigens. Associated with HLA alleles at 0.05 false discovery rate in a later analysis were 15,000 to 20,000 TCR beta sequences.

On this clone: Its specificity is unknown.

Germline V CDR1 and CDR2: MNHEY, SVGAGI. V lost 6 bases and J 0 bases, leaving 7 bases between the germline ends. This CDR3 is 13 amino acids long. PCR used 60 Vbeta primers and 13 Jbeta primers. Profiled with immunoSEQ multiplex PCR; TCRdb holds only in-frame clones, not every one. The sample lists 85,000 to 100,000 clones, approximately 72% seen once, with over 4% in the top ten. This clonotype was sampled from a woman between 40 and 55 years old in good health and CMV-seropositive. The chain is built from TRBV6-5 and TRBJ2-3; D remains ambiguous. Sequenced: PBMCs. CDR3: CASRPGSTDTQYF. The CDR3 DNA follows: TGTGCCAGCAGGCCCGGGAGCACAGATACGCAGTATTTT.